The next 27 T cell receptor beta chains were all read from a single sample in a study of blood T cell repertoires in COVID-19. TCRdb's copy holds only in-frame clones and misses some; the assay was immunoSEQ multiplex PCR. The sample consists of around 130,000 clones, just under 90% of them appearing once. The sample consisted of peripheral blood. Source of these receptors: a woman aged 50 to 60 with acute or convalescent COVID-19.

CDR3 nucleotides: TGTGCCAGTAGTGACAGACTCTATGGCTACACCTTC. It translates to CASSDRLYGYTF. The chain joins TRBV19 to TRBJ1-2; the D gene is possibly TRBD1 (5 bases). CDR3 length: 12 residues. CDR1 is LNHDA and CDR2 is SQIVND in the germline V gene (reference sequence). Trimming left V 5 bases short and J 4 bases short, with 8 bases between.

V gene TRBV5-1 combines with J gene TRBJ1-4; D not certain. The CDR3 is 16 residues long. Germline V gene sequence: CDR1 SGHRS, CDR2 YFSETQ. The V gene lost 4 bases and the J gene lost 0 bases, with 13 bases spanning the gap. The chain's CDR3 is CASSVKPTSTNEKLFF. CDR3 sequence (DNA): TGCGCCAGCAGCGTAAAACCGACTTCAACTAATGAAAAACTGTTTTTT. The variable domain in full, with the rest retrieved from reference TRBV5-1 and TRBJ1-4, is KAGVTQTPRYLIKTRGQQVTLSCSPISGHRSVSWYQQTPGQGLQFLFEYFSETQRNKGNFPGRFSGRQFSNSRSEMNVSTLELGDSALYLCASSVKPTSTNEKLFFGSGTQLSVL.

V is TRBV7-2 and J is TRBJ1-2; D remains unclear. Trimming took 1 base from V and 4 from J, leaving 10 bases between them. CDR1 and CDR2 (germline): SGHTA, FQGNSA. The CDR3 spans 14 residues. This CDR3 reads CASSLDPWAYGYTF. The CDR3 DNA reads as TGTGCCAGCAGCTTAGACCCGTGGGCCTATGGCTACACCTTC.

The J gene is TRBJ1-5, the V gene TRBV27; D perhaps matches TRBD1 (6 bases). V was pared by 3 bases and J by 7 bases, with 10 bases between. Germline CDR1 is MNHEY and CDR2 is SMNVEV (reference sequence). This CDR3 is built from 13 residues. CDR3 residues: CASSFDRRQPQHF. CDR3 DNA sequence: TGTGCCAGCAGTTTCGACAGGAGACAGCCCCAGCATTTT.

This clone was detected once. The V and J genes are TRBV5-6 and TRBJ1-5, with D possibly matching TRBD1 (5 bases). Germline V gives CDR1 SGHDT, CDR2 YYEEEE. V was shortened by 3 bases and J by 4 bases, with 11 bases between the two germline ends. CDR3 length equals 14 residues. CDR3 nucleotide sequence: TGTGCCAGCAGCTCGTGGGGGGGTAATCAGCCCCAGCATTTT. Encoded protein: CASSSWGGNQPQHF.

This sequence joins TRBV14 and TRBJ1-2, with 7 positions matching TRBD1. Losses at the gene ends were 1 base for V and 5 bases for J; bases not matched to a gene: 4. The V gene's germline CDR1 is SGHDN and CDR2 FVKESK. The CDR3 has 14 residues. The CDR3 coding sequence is TGTGCCAGCAGCCAAGTCATGACAGGGTATGGCTACACCTTC. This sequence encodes CASSQVMTGYGYTF.

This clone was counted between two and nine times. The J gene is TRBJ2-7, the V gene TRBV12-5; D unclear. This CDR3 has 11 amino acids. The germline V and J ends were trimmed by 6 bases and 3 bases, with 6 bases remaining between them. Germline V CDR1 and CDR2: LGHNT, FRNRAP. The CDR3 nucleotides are TGTGCTAGTGGGAGTTACTACGAGCAGTACTTC. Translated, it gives CASGSYYEQYF.

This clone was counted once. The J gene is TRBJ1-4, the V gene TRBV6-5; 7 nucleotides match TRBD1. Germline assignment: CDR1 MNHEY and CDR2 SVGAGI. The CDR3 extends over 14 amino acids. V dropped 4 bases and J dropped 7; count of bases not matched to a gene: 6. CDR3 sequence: CASSFDRAGEKLFF. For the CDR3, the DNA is TGTGCCAGCAGTTTTGACAGGGCGGGTGAAAAACTGTTTTTT.

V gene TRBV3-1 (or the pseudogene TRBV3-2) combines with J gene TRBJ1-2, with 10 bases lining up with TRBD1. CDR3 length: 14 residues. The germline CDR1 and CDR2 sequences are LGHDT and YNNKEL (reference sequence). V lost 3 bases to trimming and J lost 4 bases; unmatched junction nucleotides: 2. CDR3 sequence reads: CASSHRQGAYGYTF. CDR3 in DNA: TGTGCCAGCAGCCACAGACAGGGGGCCTATGGCTACACCTTC.

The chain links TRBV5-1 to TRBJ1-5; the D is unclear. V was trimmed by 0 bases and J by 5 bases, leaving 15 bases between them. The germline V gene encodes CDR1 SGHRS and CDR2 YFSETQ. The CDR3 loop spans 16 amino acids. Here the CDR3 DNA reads TGCGCCAGCAGCTTGGCCGGGGTAGCGGCGGATCAGCCCCAGCATTTT. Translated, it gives CASSLAGVAADQPQHF.

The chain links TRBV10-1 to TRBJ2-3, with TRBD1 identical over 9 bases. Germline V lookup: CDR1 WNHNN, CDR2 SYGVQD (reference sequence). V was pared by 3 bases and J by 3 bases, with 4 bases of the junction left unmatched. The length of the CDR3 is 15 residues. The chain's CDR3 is CASSEFGQGTDTQYF. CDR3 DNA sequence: TGCGCCAGCAGTGAATTTGGACAGGGGACAGATACGCAGTATTTT.

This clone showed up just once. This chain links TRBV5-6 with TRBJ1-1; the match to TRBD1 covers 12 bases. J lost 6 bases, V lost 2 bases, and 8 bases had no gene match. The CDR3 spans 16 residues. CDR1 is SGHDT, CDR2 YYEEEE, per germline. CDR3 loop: CASSFLLGDRGPEAFF. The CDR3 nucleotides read TGTGCCAGCAGCTTCCTCCTGGGGGACAGGGGGCCTGAAGCTTTCTTT.

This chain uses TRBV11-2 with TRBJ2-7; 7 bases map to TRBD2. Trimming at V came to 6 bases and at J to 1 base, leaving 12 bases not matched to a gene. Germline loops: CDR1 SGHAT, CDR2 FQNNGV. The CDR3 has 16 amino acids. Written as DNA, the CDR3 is TGTGCCAGCAGTCCTCAACTCCAAGCGGGGTCCTACGAGCAGTACTTC. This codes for CASSPQLQAGSYEQYF.

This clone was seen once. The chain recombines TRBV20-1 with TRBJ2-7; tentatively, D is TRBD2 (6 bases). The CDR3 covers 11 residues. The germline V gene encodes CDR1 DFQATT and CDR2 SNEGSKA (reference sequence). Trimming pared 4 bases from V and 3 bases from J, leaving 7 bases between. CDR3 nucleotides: TGCAGTGCTAAGACTAGCTACGAGCAGTACTTC. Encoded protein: CSAKTSYEQYF.

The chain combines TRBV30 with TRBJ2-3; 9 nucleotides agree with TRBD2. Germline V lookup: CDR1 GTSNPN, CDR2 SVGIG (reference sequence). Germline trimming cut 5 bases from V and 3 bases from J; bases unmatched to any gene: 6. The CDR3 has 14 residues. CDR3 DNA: TGTGCCTGGGTCGTAGCGGGAGCAACAGATACGCAGTATTTT. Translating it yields CAWVVAGATDTQYF.

As DNA, the CDR3 is TGTGCCAGCAGCAAGGGGACCGGAGGGACTGAAGCTTTCTTT. Amino acid sequence: CASSKGTGGTEAFF. The chain uses TRBV7-9 and TRBJ1-1, with D possibly being TRBD1 (5 bases). Germline CDR1 reads SEHNR; CDR2 reads FQNEAQ (reference sequence). Trimming pared 5 bases from V and 5 bases from J, leaving 15 bases between. The CDR3 covers 14 residues.

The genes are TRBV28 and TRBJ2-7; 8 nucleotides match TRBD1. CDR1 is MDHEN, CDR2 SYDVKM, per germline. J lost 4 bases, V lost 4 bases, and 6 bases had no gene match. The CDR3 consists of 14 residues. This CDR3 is CASSSGQGPYEQYF. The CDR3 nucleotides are TGTGCCAGCAGTTCAGGACAGGGTCCATACGAGCAGTACTTC.

CDR3 nucleotides: TGTGCCATGGGGACAGGGGAAGCGACTGAAGCTTTCTTT. Its translation: CAMGTGEATEAFF. The genes are TRBV10-3 and TRBJ1-1; 10 bases line up with TRBD1. The ends lost 9 bases at V and 5 bases at J; junction bases unmatched: 6. Germline assignment: CDR1 ENHRY and CDR2 SYGVKD. The CDR3 is 13 residues long.

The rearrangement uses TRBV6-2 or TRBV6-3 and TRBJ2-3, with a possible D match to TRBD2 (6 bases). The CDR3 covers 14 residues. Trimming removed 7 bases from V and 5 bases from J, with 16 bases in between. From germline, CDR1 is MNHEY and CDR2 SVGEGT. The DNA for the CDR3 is TGTGCCAGCACCCCCAGGCGACTAGAAGATACGCAGTATTTT. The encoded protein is CASTPRRLEDTQYF.

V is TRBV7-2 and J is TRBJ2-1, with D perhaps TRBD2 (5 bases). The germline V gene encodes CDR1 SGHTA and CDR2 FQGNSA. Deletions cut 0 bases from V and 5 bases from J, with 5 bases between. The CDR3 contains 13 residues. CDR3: CASSLARDNEQFF. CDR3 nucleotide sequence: TGTGCCAGCAGCTTAGCGAGGGACAATGAGCAGTTCTTC.

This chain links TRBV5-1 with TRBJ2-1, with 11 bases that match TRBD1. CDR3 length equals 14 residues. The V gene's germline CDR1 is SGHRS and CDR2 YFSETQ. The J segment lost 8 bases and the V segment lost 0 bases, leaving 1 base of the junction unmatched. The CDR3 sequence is CASSLGTGGDEQFF. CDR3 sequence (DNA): TGCGCCAGCAGCTTGGGGACAGGGGGCGATGAGCAGTTCTTC.

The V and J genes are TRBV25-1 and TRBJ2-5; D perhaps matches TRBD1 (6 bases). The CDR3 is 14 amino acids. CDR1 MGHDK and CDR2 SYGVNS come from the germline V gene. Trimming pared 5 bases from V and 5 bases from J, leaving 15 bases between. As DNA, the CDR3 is TGTGCCAGCAGTCCGGCCAGGGGAGTTGAGACCCAGTACTTC. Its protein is CASSPARGVETQYF.

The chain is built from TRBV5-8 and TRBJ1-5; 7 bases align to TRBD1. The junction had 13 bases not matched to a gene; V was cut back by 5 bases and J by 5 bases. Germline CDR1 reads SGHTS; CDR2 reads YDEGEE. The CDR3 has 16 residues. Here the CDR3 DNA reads TGTGCCAGCAGGCCCGTCGGGACAGACCGCGATCAGCCCCAGCATTTT. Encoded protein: CASRPVGTDRDQPQHF.

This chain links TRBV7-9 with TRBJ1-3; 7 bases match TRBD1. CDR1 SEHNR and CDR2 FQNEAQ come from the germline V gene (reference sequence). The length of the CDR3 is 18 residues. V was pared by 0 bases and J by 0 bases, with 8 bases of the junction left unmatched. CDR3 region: CASSLASRGQSSGNTIYF. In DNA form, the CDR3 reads TGTGCCAGCAGCTTAGCGTCAAGGGGACAGAGCTCTGGAAACACCATATATTTT.

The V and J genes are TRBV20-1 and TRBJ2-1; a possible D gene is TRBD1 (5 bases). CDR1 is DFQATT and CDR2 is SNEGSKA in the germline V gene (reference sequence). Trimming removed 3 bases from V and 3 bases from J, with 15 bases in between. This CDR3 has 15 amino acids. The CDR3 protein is CSASLGAGIYNEQFF. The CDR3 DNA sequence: TGCAGTGCTAGTCTTGGGGCCGGAATCTACAATGAGCAGTTCTTC.

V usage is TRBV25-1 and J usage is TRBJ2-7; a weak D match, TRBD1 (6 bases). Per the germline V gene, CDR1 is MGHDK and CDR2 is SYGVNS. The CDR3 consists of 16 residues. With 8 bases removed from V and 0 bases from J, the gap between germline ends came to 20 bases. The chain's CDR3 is CASQDRRQGISYEQYF. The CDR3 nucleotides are TGTGCCAGCCAGGACCGAAGGCAGGGGATCTCCTACGAGCAGTACTTC.

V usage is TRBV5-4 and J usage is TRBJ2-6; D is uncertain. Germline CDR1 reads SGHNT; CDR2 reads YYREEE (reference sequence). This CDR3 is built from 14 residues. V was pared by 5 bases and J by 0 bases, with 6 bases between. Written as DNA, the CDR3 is TGTGCCAGCAGTCCAGGCTCTGGGGCCAACGTCCTGACTTTC. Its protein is CASSPGSGANVLTF. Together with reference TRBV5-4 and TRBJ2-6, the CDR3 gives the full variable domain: ETGVTQSPTHLIKTRGQQVTLRCSSQSGHNTVSWYQQALGQGPQFIFQYYREEENGRGNFPPRFSGLQFPNYSSELNVNALELDDSALYLCASSPGSGANVLTFGAGSRLTVL.